These 10 T cell receptor beta chains originate from one sample sequenced in a study of CD8+ T cells in alopecia areata. RNA extraction and reverse transcription yielded cDNA as sequencing template. Sequencing was performed with immunoSEQ multiplex PCR; in TCRdb, only in-frame clones are kept and a portion is missing. The sample contains about 210,000 clones, about 40% of which appear only once. Treatment defined: oral pan-JAK inhibitor, 5-10 mg twice daily. This specimen was CD4+ T cells sorted from blood, taken at approximately week 36, from a patient treated with tofacitinib. Receptors originate from a human donor with alopecia areata.

This clone was picked up a small number of times. The chain carries TRBV29-1 and TRBJ2-7; 9 positions match TRBD1. The ends lost 4 bases at V and 6 bases at J; junction bases unmatched: 10. CDR1 SQVTM and CDR2 ANQGSEA come from the germline V gene. This CDR3 has 14 residues. The CDR3, as DNA: TGCAGCGTTGGGCTTGGGACAGGGACCTCCGAGCAGTACTTC. Residues: CSVGLGTGTSEQYF.

The chain has TRBV19 and TRBJ1-5; no clear D. The germline V and J ends were trimmed by 6 bases and 4 bases, with 10 bases remaining between them. The CDR3 has 13 amino acids. CDR1 is LNHDA, CDR2 SQIVND, per germline (reference sequence). In nucleotides, the CDR3 is TGTGCCAGTAGCGGCGGCAGAAATCAGCCCCAGCATTTT. Protein sequence: CASSGGRNQPQHF.

This clone has only a few counts. The V and J genes are TRBV7-9 and TRBJ2-5, with 7 nucleotides matching TRBD2. With V trimmed by 7 bases and J by 5 bases, 10 bases remained unmatched. The length of the CDR3 is 14 residues. Germline-derived CDR1 and CDR2 are SEHNR and FQNEAQ (reference sequence). DNA of the CDR3: TGTGCCAGCAAAAAAAGCTTGGGGGGGGAGACCCAGTACTTC. It translates to CASKKSLGGETQYF.

V and J are TRBV5-1 and TRBJ2-5, with D possibly TRBD1 on 6 matching bases. The CDR3 sequence is 15 residues long. The V and J ends lost 0 bases and 1 base respectively, with 10 bases between them. Germline CDR1 and CDR2: SGHRS and YFSETQ. The CDR3 DNA follows: TGCGCCAGCAGCTTGGATGGGACAAGCCAAGAGACCCAGTACTTC. This sequence encodes CASSLDGTSQETQYF.

The rearrangement links TRBV7-3 to TRBJ2-2; no clear D. The CDR3 spans 13 residues. Germline V gene sequence: CDR1 SGHTA, CDR2 FQGTGA. The V end lost 3 bases, the J end lost 4 bases, and 6 bases lay between the germline ends. CDR3 DNA: TGTGCCAGCAGCTTTTTATCCACCGGGGAGCTGTTTTTT. Amino acid sequence: CASSFLSTGELFF.

The rearrangement uses TRBV29-1 and TRBJ2-2, with D uncertain. V lost 4 bases to trimming and J lost 5 bases, with 8 bases between them. In germline, CDR1 is SQVTM, CDR2 ANQGSEA. This CDR3 is built from 12 residues. Written as DNA, the CDR3 is TGCAGCGTTGGTAGACGGACCGGGGAGCTGTTTTTT. It is translated as CSVGRRTGELFF.

This clone was counted a single time. This sequence joins TRBV29-1 and TRBJ2-3, with TRBD2 as a possible D gene (8 bases). Trimming left V 4 bases short and J 2 bases short, with 19 bases between. From germline, CDR1 is SQVTM and CDR2 ANQGSEA. The CDR3 contains 16 residues. The CDR3 bases are TGCAGCGTTGCAGGGGGACTAGACACAATCACAGATACGCAGTATTTT. Translated: CSVAGGLDTITDTQYF.

CDR3 protein: CASRAAGLAGAGELFF. In DNA, the CDR3 is TGTGCCAGCAGGGCGGCGGGACTAGCGGGAGCCGGGGAGCTGTTTTTT. The rearrangement uses TRBV7-9 and TRBJ2-2; 14 nucleotides agree with TRBD2. This CDR3 has 16 residues. J was trimmed by 6 bases and V by 6 bases; bases with no gene match: 6. The germline gives CDR1 SEHNR, CDR2 FQNEAQ (reference sequence).

The chain joins TRBV23-1 to TRBJ2-7; D gene unclear. TRBV23-1 is labeled an ORF, and its function is uncertain. This CDR3 comprises 14 residues. Trimming stripped 6 bases from V and 0 bases from J, with 12 bases between. CDR3 sequence (DNA): TGCGCCAGCAGGCAAAGGGATAGCTCCTACGAGCAGTACTTC. This translates into CASRQRDSSYEQYF.

This clone occurred a few times. The chain recombines TRBV29-1 with TRBJ2-5; the D gene is possibly TRBD1 (6 bases). V dropped 2 bases and J dropped 5 bases, with 12 bases sitting between them. The CDR3 consists of 13 residues. CDR1 is SQVTM, CDR2 ANQGSEA, per germline. This CDR3 reads CSVERTGWETQYF. In nucleotides, the CDR3 is TGCAGCGTTGAAAGAACAGGGTGGGAGACCCAGTACTTC.